One sample yielded the 16 T cell receptor beta chains listed below, sequenced in a study of T-cell reconstitution after alpha-beta-depleted transplantation in children. Preparing the TCRbeta library involved the use of unique molecular identifiers. TCRdb reanalysed the PCR reads using MiXCR and keeps one entry per CDR3 protein. The data hold approximately 350,000 distinct CDR3 sequences, with approximately 10% observed a single time. Source: PBMCs from the stem cell graft donor, taken from the stem cell graft. These receptor sequences come from a human donor who donated a stem cell graft to a child with acute lymphoblastic leukemia.

This chain uses TRBV3-1 with TRBJ2-7; D uncertain. Germline assignment: CDR1 LGHDT and CDR2 YNNKEL (reference sequence). The CDR3 spans 13 residues. V dropped 0 bases and J dropped 1 base, with 4 bases sitting between them. The DNA for the CDR3 is TGTGCCAGCAGCCAAGAGGTGTCCTACGAGCAGTACTTC. This encodes CASSQEVSYEQYF.

The chain combines TRBV5-1 with TRBJ2-7; TRBD1 agrees at 8 bases. This CDR3 spans 14 amino acids. The ends lost 5 bases at V and 1 base at J; junction bases unmatched: 5. The germline CDR1 and CDR2 sequences are SGHRS and YFSETQ. CDR3 DNA: TGCGCCAGCAGGAGCCAGGGGGCTTCCTACGAGCAGTACTTC. Its protein product is CASRSQGASYEQYF. The variable domain in full, with the rest retrieved from reference TRBV5-1 and TRBJ2-7, is KAGVTQTPRYLIKTRGQQVTLSCSPISGHRSVSWYQQTPGQGLQFLFEYFSETQRNKGNFPGRFSGRQFSNSRSEMNVSTLELGDSALYLCASRSQGASYEQYFGPGTRLTVT.

This chain's CDR3 is CASSFVSGEYNEQFF. The CDR3 DNA follows: TGTGCCAGCAGCTTCGTTAGCGGGGAATACAATGAGCAGTTCTTC. This chain connects TRBV7-2 to TRBJ2-1; 8 bases line up with TRBD2. Germline V CDR1 and CDR2: SGHTA, FQGNSA. The length of the CDR3 is 15 residues. Losses at the gene ends were 3 bases for V and 4 bases for J; bases not matched to a gene: 5. The full variable domain, in which reference TRBV7-2 and TRBJ2-1 provide the parts outside the CDR3, is GAGVSQSPSNKVTEKGKDVELRCDPISGHTALYWYRQSLGQGLEFLIYFQGNSAPDKSGLPSDRFSAERTGGSVSTLTIQRTQQEDSAVYLCASSFVSGEYNEQFFGPGTRLTVL.

The chain combines TRBV7-3 with TRBJ2-1, with a possible D match to TRBD2 (7 bases). The CDR3 runs 18 residues. Trimming cost V 2 bases and J 0 bases, with 17 bases left between them. Germline CDR1 and CDR2: SGHTA and FQGTGA. In nucleotides, the CDR3 is TGTGCCAGCAGCTTATCCAGCGGGACATCTCCCTCCTACAATGAGCAGTTCTTC. Translation gives CASSLSSGTSPSYNEQFF.

This clonotype was detected many times. In nucleotides, the CDR3 is TGCGCCAGCAGCCAAGTCGCCTCGAAGGGGTTACCCCTCCACTTT. This sequence encodes CASSQVASKGLPLHF. V gene TRBV4-3 combines with J gene TRBJ1-6; a possible D gene is TRBD1 (5 bases). Trimming cost V 1 base and J 12 bases, with 16 bases left between them. Looked up from germline, CDR1 is LGHNA and CDR2 is YSLEER. This CDR3 contains 15 residues.

V usage is TRBV10-3 and J usage is TRBJ2-5, with D unclear. Looked up from germline, CDR1 is ENHRY and CDR2 is SYGVKD. There are 12 residues in the CDR3. Between the trimmed V and J ends, which lost 4 bases and 2 bases, there was a span of 5 bases. CDR3 bases: TGTGCCATCAGTGCTATGCAAGAGACCCAGTACTTC. Protein: CAISAMQETQYF.

This clonotype was recorded many times. V gene TRBV4-3 combines with J gene TRBJ2-5, with D possibly being TRBD1 (5 bases). V dropped 4 bases and J dropped 1 base, with 7 bases sitting between them. CDR1 and CDR2 (germline): LGHNA, YSLEER. The CDR3 has 13 amino acids. The CDR3 region has the DNA TGCGCCAGCAGCCCCAGGGCCCAAGAGACCCAGTACTTC. Encoded protein: CASSPRAQETQYF.

This clonotype occurred a few times. The rearrangement links TRBV5-5 to TRBJ2-5; no clear D gene. Between the trimmed V and J ends, which lost 0 bases and 5 bases, there was a span of 8 bases. The CDR3 loop spans 13 amino acids. Germline V gives CDR1 SGHKS, CDR2 YYEKEE (reference sequence). The CDR3 loop is CASSLESMETQYF. The CDR3 DNA is TGTGCCAGCAGCTTGGAGTCAATGGAGACCCAGTACTTC.

The rearrangement links TRBV11-1 to TRBJ1-1; TRBD1 aligns across 8 bases. This CDR3 region has 16 residues. Germline V gene data show CDR1 as SGHAT and CDR2 as FQDESV (reference sequence). The V segment lost 5 bases and the J segment 4 bases; nucleotides outside the gene matches: 12. The CDR3 sequence: CASSPRENRGTTEAFF. CDR3 in DNA: TGTGCCAGCAGCCCCAGGGAGAACAGGGGGACCACTGAAGCTTTCTTT.

Only a few counts were recorded for this clonotype. The chain recombines TRBV29-1 with TRBJ2-7; the D gene is possibly TRBD1 (5 bases). V gave up 4 bases and J gave up 4 bases, with 20 bases separating them. Germline loops: CDR1 SQVTM, CDR2 ANQGSEA. The CDR3 length is 15 residues. The CDR3 loop is CSVGTWGPNSYEQYF. In nucleotides, the CDR3 is TGCAGCGTTGGGACGTGGGGCCCGAACTCGTACGAGCAGTACTTC.

In its sample, this clonotype was seen a few times. This chain links TRBV20-1 with TRBJ2-7; 8 bases agree with TRBD1. CDR3 length: 17 amino acids. J gave up 1 base and V 1 base, and 12 bases lay outside the gene matches. The V gene's germline CDR1 is DFQATT and CDR2 SNEGSKA (reference sequence). CDR3 residues: CSARVQGARPFSYEQYF. In DNA form, the CDR3 reads TGCAGTGCTAGAGTTCAGGGGGCTAGACCTTTTTCCTACGAGCAGTACTTC.

The sample holds a few counts of this clonotype. This chain joins TRBV29-1 and TRBJ1-1; perhaps TRBD1 as D (5 bases). Per germline, CDR1 SQVTM and CDR2 ANQGSEA. V was trimmed by 7 bases and J by 5 bases, leaving 17 bases between them. The CDR3 spans 13 residues. DNA of the CDR3: TGCAGCGCCACGACCCGTCAGGGTACTGAAGCTTTCTTT. Residues: CSATTRQGTEAFF. The entire variable domain, with the rest obtained from reference TRBV29-1 and TRBJ1-1, is as follows: SAVISQKPSRDICQRGTSLTIQCQVDSQVTMMFWYRQQPGQSLTLIATANQGSEATYESGFVIDKFPISRPNLTFSTLTVSNMSPEDSSIYLCSATTRQGTEAFFGQGTRLTVV.

As concerns this clonotype: Relative to the germline gene, one junction end is altered; a read error may explain this. The chain has TRBV6-5 and TRBJ2-3; D remains ambiguous. The CDR3 consists of 14 residues. Germline CDR1 and CDR2: MNHEY and SVGAGI. CDR3 in DNA: TGTGCCAGCAGTTACTCAGGTAGCACAGCTACGCAGTATTTT. Translation: CASSYSGSTATQYF.

This clonotype came up many times. The rearrangement links TRBV12-3 or TRBV12-4 to TRBJ2-2, with 12 bases matching TRBD2. The CDR3 sequence is 16 residues long. Trimming at V came to 5 bases and at J to 4 bases, leaving 5 bases not matched to a gene. The DNA of the CDR3 is TGTGCCAGCAGTAACTCGGGACTAGCGGGCACCGGGGAGCTGTTTTTT. Encoded protein: CASSNSGLAGTGELFF.

The table lists this clonotype with many counts. The chain has TRBV20-1 and TRBJ2-1, with 10 bases aligning to TRBD2. The germline gives CDR1 DFQATT, CDR2 SNEGSKA (reference sequence). CDR3 length: 17 residues. V shed 0 bases and J 3 bases; nucleotides not matched to a gene: 8. The CDR3 region is CSARDPSLAGVYNEQFF. The CDR3 coding sequence is TGCAGTGCTAGAGACCCGAGTCTAGCGGGAGTCTACAATGAGCAGTTCTTC.

J is TRBJ1-1 and V is TRBV29-1; possibly TRBD1 for D (6 bases). The ends were cut back, 3 bases at V and 5 bases at J, with 22 bases in the middle. This CDR3 region has 16 residues. Germline CDR1 is SQVTM and CDR2 is ANQGSEA. The CDR3 coding sequence is TGCAGCGTTGACTGGGCGGGGCAGGGGTCGGAGACTGAAGCTTTCTTT. Its translation is CSVDWAGQGSETEAFF.